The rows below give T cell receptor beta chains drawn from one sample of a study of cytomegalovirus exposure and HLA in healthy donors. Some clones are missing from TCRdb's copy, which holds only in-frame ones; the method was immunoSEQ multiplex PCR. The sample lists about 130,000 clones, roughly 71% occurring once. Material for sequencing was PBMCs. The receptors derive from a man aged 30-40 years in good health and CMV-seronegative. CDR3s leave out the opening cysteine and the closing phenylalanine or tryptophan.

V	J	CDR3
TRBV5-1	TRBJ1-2	ASSSPGQGASTGYT
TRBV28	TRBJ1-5	ASSSFEAIDQPQH
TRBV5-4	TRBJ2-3	ASSPQREGREDTQY
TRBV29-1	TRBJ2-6	SVGQAGANVLT
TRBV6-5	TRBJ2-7	ASSPPGQSSYEQY
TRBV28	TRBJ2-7	ASSSGTGGYEQY
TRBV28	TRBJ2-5	ASSSRGQGMETQY
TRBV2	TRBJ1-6	ASSGEGRSSSYNSPLH
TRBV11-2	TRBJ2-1	ASSSVLAGGYNEQF
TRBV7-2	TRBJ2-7	ASSLSTGTGRYEQY
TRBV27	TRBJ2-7	ASSNLGTGNYEQY
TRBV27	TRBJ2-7	AGPVFGQGGSQS
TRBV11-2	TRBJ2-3	ASSLDRQY
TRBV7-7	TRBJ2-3	ASSPRWGESTDTQY
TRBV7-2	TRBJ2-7	ASSLSRQGSLYEQY
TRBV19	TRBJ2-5	ASSGDSQETQY
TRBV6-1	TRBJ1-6	ASSAGWSSYNSPLH
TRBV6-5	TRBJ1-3	ASNSGVSGNTIY
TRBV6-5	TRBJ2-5	ASKSGGGGETQY
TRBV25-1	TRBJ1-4	ASSEVRSGEKLF
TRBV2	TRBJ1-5	ASSVPGQGDFPQH
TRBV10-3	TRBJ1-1	AISASPGGNTEAF
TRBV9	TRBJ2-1	ASSLQTTNNEQF
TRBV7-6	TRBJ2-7	ASSLGGGGIYEQY
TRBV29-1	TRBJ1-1	SFGTGETTEAF
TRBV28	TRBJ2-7	ASSDPQRRGYEQY
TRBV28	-	ASSWPLGLTSASYEQY
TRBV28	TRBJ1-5	ASSSLGASSSNQPQH
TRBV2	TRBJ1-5	ASRGGQGASNQPQH
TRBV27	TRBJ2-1	ASSSGQGYYNEQF
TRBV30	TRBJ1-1	AWKRPDRENTEAF
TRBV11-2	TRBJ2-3	ASSLERRTDTQY
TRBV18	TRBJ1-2	ASRETGEGYGYT
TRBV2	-	ASSGQGYEQY
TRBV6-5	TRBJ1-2	ATAQPGQRGYT
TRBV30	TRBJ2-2	AWSLQGRHTGELF
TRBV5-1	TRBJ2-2	ASSWDRGEGLF
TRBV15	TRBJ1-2	AATNRGRDGYT
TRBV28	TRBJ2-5	ASTPLGGRETQY
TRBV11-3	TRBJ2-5	ASSLDLGPEETQY
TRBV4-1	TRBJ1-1	ASSQRGQDEAF
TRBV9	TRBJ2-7	ASSVRDYLSEQY
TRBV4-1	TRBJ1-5	ASSQAEGTQPQH
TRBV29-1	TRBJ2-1	SVQGQGLGNEQF
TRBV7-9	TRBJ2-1	ASTFSRGQSHNEQF
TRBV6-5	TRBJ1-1	ASSYLTGGTEAF
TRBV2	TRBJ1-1	ASSVQGVWAEAF
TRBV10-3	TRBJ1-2	AAREGVEYGYT
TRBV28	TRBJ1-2	ASNLAPGIDDYGYT
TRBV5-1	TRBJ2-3	ASSLGAGGPTDTQY
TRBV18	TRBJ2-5	ASSYRTGSGQETQY